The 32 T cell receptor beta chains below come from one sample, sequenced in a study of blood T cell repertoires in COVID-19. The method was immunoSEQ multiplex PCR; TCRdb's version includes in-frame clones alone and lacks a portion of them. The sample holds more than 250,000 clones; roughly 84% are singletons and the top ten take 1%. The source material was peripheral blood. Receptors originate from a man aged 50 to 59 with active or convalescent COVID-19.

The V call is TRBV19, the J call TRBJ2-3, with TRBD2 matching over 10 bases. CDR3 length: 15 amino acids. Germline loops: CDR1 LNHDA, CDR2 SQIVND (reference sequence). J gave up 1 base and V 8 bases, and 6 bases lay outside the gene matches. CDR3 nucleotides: TGTGCCAGTGTAGCGGGAGGCTCTGGCACAGATACGCAGTATTTT. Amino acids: CASVAGGSGTDTQYF. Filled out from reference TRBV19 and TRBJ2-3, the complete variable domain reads DGGITQSPKYLFRKEGQNVTLSCEQNLNHDAMYWYRQDPGQGLRLIYYSQIVNDFQKGDIAEGYSVSREKKESFPLTVTSAQKNPTAFYLCASVAGGSGTDTQYFGPGTRLTVL.

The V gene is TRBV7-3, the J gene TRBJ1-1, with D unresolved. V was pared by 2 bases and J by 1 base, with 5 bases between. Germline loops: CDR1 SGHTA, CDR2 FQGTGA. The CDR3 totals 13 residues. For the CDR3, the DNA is TGTGCCAGCAGCTTATCCAAGAACACTGAAGCTTTCTTT. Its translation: CASSLSKNTEAFF. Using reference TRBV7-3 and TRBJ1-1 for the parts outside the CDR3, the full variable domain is GAGVSQTPSNKVTEKGKYVELRCDPISGHTALYWYRQSLGQGPEFLIYFQGTGAADDSGLPNDRFFAVRPEGSVSTLKIQRTERGDSAVYLCASSLSKNTEAFFGQGTRLTVV.

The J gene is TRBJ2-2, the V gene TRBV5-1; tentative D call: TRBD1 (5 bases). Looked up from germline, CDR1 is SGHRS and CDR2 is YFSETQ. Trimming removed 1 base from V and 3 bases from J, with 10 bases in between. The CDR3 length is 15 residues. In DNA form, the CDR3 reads TGCGCCAGCAGCTTGACAGGAAGATACACCGGGGAGCTGTTTTTT. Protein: CASSLTGRYTGELFF.

CDR3 bases: TGTGCCAGCATCCCGGACAGGGGCCCGTATGGCTACACCTTC. Translating it yields CASIPDRGPYGYTF. The chain joins TRBV6-5 to TRBJ1-2; 9 nucleotides align to TRBD1. CDR3 size: 14 residues. V was clipped by 7 bases and J by 5 bases; unmatched bases: 8. Germline-derived CDR1 and CDR2 are MNHEY and SVGAGI.

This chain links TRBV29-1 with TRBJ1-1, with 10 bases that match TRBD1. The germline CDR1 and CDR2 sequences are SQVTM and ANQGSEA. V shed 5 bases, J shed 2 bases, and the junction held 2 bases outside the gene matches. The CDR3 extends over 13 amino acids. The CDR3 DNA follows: TGCAGCGTTCGGACAGGGGGAAACACTGAAGCTTTCTTT. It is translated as CSVRTGGNTEAFF.

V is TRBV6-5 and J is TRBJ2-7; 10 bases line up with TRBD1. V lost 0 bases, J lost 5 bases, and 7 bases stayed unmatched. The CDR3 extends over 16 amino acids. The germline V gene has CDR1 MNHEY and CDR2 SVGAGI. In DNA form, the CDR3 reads TGTGCCAGCAGTTACTCATACGGGACAGGGGCCCACGAGCAGTACTTC. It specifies CASSYSYGTGAHEQYF.

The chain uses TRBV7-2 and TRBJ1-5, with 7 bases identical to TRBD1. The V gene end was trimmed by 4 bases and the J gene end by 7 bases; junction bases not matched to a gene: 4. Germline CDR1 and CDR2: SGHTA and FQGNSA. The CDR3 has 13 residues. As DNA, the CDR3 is TGTGCCAGCAGCTCACAGGGGAGGCAGCCCCAGCATTTT. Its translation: CASSSQGRQPQHF.

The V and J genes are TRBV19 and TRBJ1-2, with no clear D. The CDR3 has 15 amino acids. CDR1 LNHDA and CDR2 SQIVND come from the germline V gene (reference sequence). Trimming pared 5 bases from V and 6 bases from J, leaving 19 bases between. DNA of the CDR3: TGTGCCAGTAGTTTCCTCCCCACGGGTACCCATGGCTACACCTTC. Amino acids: CASSFLPTGTHGYTF.

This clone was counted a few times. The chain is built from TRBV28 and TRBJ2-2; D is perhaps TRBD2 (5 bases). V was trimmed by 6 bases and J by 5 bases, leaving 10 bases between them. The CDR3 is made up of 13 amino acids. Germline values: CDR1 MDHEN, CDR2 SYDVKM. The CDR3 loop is CASSYRGTGELFF. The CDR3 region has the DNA TGTGCCAGCAGCTACCGAGGGACCGGGGAGCTGTTTTTT.

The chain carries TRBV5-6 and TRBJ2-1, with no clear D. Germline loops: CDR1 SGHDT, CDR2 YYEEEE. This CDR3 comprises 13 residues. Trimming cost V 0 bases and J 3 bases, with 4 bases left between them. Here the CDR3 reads CASSLDSYNEQFF. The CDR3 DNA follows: TGTGCCAGCAGCTTGGACAGCTACAATGAGCAGTTCTTC.

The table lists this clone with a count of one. This CDR3 is CASRQGSDQPQHF. The CDR3 DNA sequence: TGTGCCAGCAGACAGGGATCAGATCAGCCCCAGCATTTT. The J gene is TRBJ1-5, the V gene TRBV2; TRBD1 might be the D (6 bases). The CDR3 has 13 residues. Germline CDR1 and CDR2: SNHLY and FYNNEI. Trimming stripped 6 bases from V and 5 bases from J, with 11 bases between.

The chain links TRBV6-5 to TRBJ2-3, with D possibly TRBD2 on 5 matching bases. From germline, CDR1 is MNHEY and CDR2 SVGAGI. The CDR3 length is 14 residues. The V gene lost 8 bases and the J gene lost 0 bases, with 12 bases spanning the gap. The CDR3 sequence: CASRTLGSTDTQYF. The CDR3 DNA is TGTGCCAGCCGTACACTAGGTAGCACAGATACGCAGTATTTT.

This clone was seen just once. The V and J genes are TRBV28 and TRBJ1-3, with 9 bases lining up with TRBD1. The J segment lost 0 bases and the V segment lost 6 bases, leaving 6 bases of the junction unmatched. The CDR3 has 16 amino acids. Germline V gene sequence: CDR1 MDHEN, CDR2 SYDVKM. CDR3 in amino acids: CASSPPGQGSGNTIYF. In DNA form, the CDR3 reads TGTGCCAGCAGCCCCCCGGGACAGGGCTCTGGAAACACCATATATTTT.

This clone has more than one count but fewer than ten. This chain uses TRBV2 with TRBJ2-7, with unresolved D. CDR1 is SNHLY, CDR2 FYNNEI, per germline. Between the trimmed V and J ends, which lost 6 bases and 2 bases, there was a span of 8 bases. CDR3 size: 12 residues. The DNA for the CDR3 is TGTGCCAGCAGGCAGACTGCCTACGAGCAGTACTTC. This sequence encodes CASRQTAYEQYF.

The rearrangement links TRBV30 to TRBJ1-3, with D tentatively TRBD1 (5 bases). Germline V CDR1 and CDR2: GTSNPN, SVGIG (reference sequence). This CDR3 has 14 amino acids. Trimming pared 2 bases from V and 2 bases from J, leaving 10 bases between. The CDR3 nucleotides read TGTGCCTGGAGTCCCCCGGGGGCTGGAAACACCATATATTTT. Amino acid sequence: CAWSPPGAGNTIYF.

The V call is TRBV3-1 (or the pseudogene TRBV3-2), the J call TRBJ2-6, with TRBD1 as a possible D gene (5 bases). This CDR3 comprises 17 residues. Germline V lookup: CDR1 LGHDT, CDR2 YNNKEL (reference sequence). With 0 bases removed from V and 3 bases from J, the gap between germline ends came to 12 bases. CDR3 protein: CASSQDIGAGGANVLTF. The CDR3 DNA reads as TGTGCCAGCAGCCAAGATATTGGGGCTGGTGGGGCCAACGTCCTGACTTTC.

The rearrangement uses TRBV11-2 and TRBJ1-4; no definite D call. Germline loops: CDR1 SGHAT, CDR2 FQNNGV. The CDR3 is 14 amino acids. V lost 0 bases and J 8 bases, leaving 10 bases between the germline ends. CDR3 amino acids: CASSLDRWEEKLFF. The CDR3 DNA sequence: TGTGCCAGCAGCTTAGATCGTTGGGAGGAAAAACTGTTTTTT.

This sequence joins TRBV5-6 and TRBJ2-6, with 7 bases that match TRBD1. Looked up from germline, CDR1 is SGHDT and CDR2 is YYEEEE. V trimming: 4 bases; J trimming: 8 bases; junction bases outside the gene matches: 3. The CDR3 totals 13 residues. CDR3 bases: TGTGCCAGCAGCCTGGGACAGACCAACGTCCTGACTTTC. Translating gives CASSLGQTNVLTF.

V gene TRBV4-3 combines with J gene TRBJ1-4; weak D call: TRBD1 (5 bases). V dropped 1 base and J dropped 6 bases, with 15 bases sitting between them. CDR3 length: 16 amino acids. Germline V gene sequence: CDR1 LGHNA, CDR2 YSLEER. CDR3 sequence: CASSQGGFNGDEKLFF. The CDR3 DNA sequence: TGCGCCAGCAGCCAAGGGGGCTTTAATGGCGATGAAAAACTGTTTTTT.

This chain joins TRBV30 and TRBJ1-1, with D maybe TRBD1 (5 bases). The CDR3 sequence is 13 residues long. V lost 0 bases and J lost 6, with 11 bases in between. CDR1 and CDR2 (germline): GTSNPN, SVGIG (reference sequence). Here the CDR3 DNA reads TGTGCCTGGAGTGTGGGGCAGGGCTCTGAAGCTTTCTTT. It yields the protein CAWSVGQGSEAFF.

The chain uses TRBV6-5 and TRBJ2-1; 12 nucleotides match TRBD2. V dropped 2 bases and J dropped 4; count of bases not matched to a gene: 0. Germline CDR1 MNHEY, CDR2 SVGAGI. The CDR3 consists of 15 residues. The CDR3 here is CASSYGLAGYNEQFF. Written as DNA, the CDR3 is TGTGCCAGCAGTTACGGACTAGCGGGGTACAATGAGCAGTTCTTC.

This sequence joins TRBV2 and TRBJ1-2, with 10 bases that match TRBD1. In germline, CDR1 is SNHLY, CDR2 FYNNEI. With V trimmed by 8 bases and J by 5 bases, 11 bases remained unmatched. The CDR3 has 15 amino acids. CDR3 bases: TGTGCCAGCTATCCGGGTGGGACAGGGGTATATGGCTACACCTTC. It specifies CASYPGGTGVYGYTF.

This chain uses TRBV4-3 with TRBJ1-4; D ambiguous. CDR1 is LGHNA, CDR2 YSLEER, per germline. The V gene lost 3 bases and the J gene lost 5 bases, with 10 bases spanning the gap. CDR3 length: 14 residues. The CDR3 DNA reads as TGCGCCAGCAGCCAGGAGGGTATGAATGAAAAACTGTTTTTT. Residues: CASSQEGMNEKLFF.

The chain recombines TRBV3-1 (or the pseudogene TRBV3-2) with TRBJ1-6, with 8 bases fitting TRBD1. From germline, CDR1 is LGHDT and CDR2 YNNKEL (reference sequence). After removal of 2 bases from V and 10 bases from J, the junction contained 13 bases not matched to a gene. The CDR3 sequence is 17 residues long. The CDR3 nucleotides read TGTGCCAGCAGCCAACCCGACGGACAGGGTAGTGGATCACCCCTCCACTTT. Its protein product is CASSQPDGQGSGSPLHF.

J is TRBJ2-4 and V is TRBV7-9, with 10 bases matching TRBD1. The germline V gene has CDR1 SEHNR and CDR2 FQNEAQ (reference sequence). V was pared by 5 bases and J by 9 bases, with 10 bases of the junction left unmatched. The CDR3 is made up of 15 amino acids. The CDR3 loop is CASSQGQGILGIQYF. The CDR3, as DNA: TGTGCCAGCAGCCAGGGACAGGGGATTTTGGGCATTCAGTACTTC.

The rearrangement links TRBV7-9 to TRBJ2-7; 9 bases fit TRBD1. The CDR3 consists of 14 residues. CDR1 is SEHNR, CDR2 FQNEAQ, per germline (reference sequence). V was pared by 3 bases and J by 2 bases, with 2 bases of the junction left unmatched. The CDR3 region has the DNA TGTGCCAGCAGCTTCGGGACAGGGCCCTACGAGCAGTACTTC. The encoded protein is CASSFGTGPYEQYF.

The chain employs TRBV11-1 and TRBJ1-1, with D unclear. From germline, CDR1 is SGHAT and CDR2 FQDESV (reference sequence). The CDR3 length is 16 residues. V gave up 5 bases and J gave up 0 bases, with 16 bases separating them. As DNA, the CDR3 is TGTGCCAGCAGCCCCCAAGACATCCTAATGAACACTGAAGCTTTCTTT. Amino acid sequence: CASSPQDILMNTEAFF.

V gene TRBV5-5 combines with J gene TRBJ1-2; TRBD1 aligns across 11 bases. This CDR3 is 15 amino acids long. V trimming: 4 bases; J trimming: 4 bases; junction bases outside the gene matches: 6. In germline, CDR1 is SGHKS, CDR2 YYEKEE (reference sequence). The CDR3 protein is CASSPGTGGAYGYTF. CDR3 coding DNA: TGTGCCAGCAGCCCTGGGACAGGGGGGGCCTATGGCTACACCTTC.

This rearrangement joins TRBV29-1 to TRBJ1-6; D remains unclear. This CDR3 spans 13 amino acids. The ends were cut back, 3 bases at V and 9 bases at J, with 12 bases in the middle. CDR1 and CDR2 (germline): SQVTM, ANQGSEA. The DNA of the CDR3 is TGCAGCGTTGAGAGGGAACCGGGTTCACCCCTCCACTTT. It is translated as CSVEREPGSPLHF.

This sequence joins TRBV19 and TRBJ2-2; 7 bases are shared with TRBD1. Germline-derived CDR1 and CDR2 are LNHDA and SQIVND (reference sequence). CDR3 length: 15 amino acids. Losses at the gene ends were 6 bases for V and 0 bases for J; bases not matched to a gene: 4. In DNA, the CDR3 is TGTGCCAGTAGGAGGGACAGCGCGAACACCGGGGAGCTGTTTTTT. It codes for CASRRDSANTGELFF.

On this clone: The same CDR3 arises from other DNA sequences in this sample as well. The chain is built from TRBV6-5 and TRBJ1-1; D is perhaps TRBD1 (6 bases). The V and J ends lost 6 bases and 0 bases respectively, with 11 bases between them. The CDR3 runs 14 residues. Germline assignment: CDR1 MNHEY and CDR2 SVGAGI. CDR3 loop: CASSLGTLNTEAFF. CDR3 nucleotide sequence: TGTGCCAGCAGCCTCGGGACACTGAACACTGAAGCTTTCTTT.

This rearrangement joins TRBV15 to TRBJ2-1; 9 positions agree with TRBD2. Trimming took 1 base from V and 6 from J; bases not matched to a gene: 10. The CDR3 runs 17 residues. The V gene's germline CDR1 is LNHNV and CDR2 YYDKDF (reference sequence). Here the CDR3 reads CATSRVSMGLAINEQFF. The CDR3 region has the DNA TGTGCCACCAGCAGAGTGTCGATGGGACTAGCCATCAATGAGCAGTTCTTC.